This TCR beta chain was retrieved from a study of T cell responses to AZD1222 COVID-19 vaccine. Study-wide points: Of spike-specific TCRs, nearly half reportedly target regions left unmutated in variants. White British donors predominated, females outnumbered males, and clonal diversity was possibly underestimated.

Only in-frame clones appear in the TCRdb table, and some are missing; sequencing was by immunoSEQ multiplex PCR. The sample has around 140,000 clones. Regarding this clone: Antigen unknown. The junction differs from germline at one of its ends, possibly a read error.

The V gene's germline CDR1 is SGHNT and CDR2 YYREEE (reference sequence). There are 14 residues in the CDR3. This TCR came from an adult in good health. What was sequenced was peripheral blood. This chain connects TRBV5-4 to TRBJ2-2, with D perhaps TRBD2 (6 bases). The CDR3 spells CASSRDSITRELFF. The CDR3 nucleotides are TGTGCCAGCAGCCGGGACTCGATCACCAGGGAGCTGTTTTTT.